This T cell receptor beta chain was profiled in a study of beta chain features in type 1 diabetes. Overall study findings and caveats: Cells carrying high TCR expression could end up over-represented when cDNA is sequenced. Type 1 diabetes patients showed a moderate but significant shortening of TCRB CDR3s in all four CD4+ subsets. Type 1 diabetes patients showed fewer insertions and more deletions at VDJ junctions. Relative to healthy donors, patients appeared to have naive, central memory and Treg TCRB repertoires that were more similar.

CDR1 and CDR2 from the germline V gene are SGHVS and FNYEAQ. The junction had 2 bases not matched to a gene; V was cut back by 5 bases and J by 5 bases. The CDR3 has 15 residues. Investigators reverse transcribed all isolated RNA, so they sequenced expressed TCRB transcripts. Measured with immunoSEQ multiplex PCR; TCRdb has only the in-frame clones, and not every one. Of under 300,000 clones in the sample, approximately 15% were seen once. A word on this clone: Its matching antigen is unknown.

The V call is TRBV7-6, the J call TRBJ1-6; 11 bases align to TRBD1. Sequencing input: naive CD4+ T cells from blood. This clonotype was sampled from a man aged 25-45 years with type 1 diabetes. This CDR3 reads CASSRGQGDNSPLHF. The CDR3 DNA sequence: TGTGCCAGCAGCCGGGGACAGGGGGATAATTCACCCCTCCACTTT.